Listed below are T cell receptor beta chains from one sample, sequenced in a study of Ad26.COV2.S vaccination and SARS-CoV-2 variants. The repertoire was sequenced with immunoSEQ multiplex PCR; TCRdb's copy has only in-frame clones and lacks some. The repertoire holds under 400,000 clones, with about nine tenths as singletons. The sample here was peripheral blood, taken in a trial of Ad26.COV2.S vaccine versus placebo. These receptors all come from a person between 18 and 65 years old who received the Ad26.COV2.S COVID-19 vaccine or a placebo. Each CDR3 is given with its conserved first and last residue. D genes are given only for firm matches. The listing skips clone size in some rows; elsewhere it reads once, few, many or a size class.

abundance	v_gene	d_gene	j_gene	CDR3aa	CDR3nt
once	TRBV24-1	TRBD1	TRBJ2-1	CATSDLNSGTGGNPYNEQFF	TGTGCCACCAGTGACCTAAACTCCGGGACAGGGGGCAACCCCTACAATGAGCAGTTCTTC
NA	TRBV2	NA	TRBJ1-1	CASRRGNTEAFF	TGTGCCAGCAGAAGGGGGAACACTGAAGCTTTCTTT
NA	TRBV5-5	NA	TRBJ1-5	CASSLGQNNQPQHF	TGTGCCAGCAGCTTGGGACAGAACAATCAGCCCCAGCATTTT
NA	TRBV30	NA	TRBJ2-3	CAWRTATDTQYF	TGTGCCTGGAGGACAGCCACAGATACGCAGTATTTT
NA	TRBV5-1	NA	TRBJ2-5	CASSPVGSLVEETQYF	TGCGCCAGCAGCCCCGTCGGCAGTTTGGTGGAAGAGACCCAGTACTTC
NA	TRBV7-2	NA	TRBJ1-5	CASSLGPLGSNQPQHF	TGTGCCAGCAGCTTAGGGCCCCTAGGCAGCAATCAGCCCCAGCATTTT
NA	TRBV4-1	NA	TRBJ1-1	CASSQVRGNTEAFF	TGCGCCAGCAGCCAAGTAAGAGGGAACACTGAAGCTTTCTTT
NA	TRBV27	NA	TRBJ2-7	CASSLTLAGVYEQYF	TGTGCCAGCAGTTTAACCCTGGCAGGGGTGTACGAGCAGTACTTC
NA	TRBV6-5	NA	TRBJ1-1	CASSEGFLNTEAFF	TGTGCCAGCAGCGAGGGGTTTTTGAACACTGAAGCTTTCTTT
NA	TRBV2	NA	TRBJ2-7	CASREGSGSYEQYF	TGTGCCAGCAGGGAGGGGTCGGGGTCCTACGAGCAGTACTTC
NA	TRBV10-3	NA	TRBJ2-5	CAISGSDQETQYF	TGTGCCATCAGTGGATCTGACCAAGAGACCCAGTACTTC
NA	TRBV21-1	NA	TRBJ2-7	CASSKENNSYEQYF	TGTGCCAGCAGCAAAGAGAACAACTCCTACGAGCAGTACTTC
NA	TRBV4-3	NA	TRBJ1-3	CASSQEPKPGNTIYF	TGCGCCAGCAGCCAAGAACCCAAGCCTGGAAACACCATATATTTT
few	TRBV19	NA	TRBJ1-5	CASTRTDSNQPQHF	TGTGCCAGTACCCGGACAGATAGCAATCAGCCCCAGCATTTT
NA	TRBV6-2/TRBV6-3	NA	TRBJ2-7	CASSYSRREPGAYEQYF	TGTGCCAGCAGTTACTCGAGGCGCGAGCCAGGGGCCTACGAGCAGTACTTC
NA	TRBV4-3	TRBD1	TRBJ1-5	CASSWDREGSQPQHF	TGCGCCAGCAGCTGGGACAGGGAGGGGTCTCAGCCCCAGCATTTT
NA	TRBV27	TRBD1	TRBJ2-7	CASSPRTGLMREQYF	TGTGCCAGCAGTCCCCGGACAGGGTTAATGCGCGAGCAGTACTTC
NA	TRBV19	TRBD2	TRBJ2-1	CASTTLASGGPSYNEQFF	TGTGCCAGTACCACCTTGGCTAGCGGGGGGCCCTCCTACAATGAGCAGTTCTTC
NA	TRBV11-2	TRBD1	TRBJ1-2	CASSSVITGTGSYTF	TGTGCCAGCAGCTCAGTTATTACCGGGACAGGTAGCTACACCTTC
NA	TRBV2	NA	TRBJ1-4	CASSSDSSTNEKLFF	TGTGCCAGCAGTTCGGACTCTTCAACTAATGAAAAACTGTTTTTT
NA	TRBV4-1	NA	TRBJ1-1	CASSLPAVGNTEAFF	TGCGCCAGCAGCCTCCCAGCAGTGGGGAACACTGAAGCTTTCTTT
NA	TRBV30	NA	TRBJ1-2	CAWSAGISYGYTF	TGTGCCTGGAGCGCAGGAATCTCCTATGGCTACACCTTC
NA	TRBV6-5	NA	TRBJ2-4	CASRQRGKAKNIQYF	TGTGCCAGCAGACAACGGGGGAAAGCCAAAAACATTCAGTACTTC
NA	TRBV2	NA	TRBJ1-4	CATGHNEKLFF	TGTGCCACCGGCCATAATGAAAAACTGTTTTTT
once	TRBV19	TRBD1	TRBJ2-6	CATCSGQGVSGANVLTF	TGTGCCACCTGCAGCGGACAGGGGGTCTCTGGGGCCAACGTCCTGACTTTC
NA	TRBV6-5	NA	TRBJ2-3	CASSITRGSTDTQYF	TGTGCCAGCAGTATCACTAGGGGTAGCACAGATACGCAGTATTTT